Listed below are T cell receptor beta chains from one sample, sequenced in a study of CD8 T cells in ankylosing spondylitis. MiXCR was run by TCRdb on the 5' RACE reads, yielding one entry per CDR3 protein. This sample carries roughly 700,000 distinct CDR3 sequences, 19% of them seen once, and the ten largest clones take approximately 18%. Sequenced input: blood, either unsorted or a sorted T cell fraction (not recorded which). The receptor set was obtained from a male donor with ankylosing spondylitis. Each CDR3 is given with its conserved first and last residue. A D gene is named only where the DNA matches it firmly. Size is stated for part of the rows, as once, few or many counts, or as a class when the clone is expanded.

abundance,j_gene,d_gene,v_gene,CDR3aa,CDR3nt
-,TRBJ2-1,TRBD2,TRBV11-1,CASSSTSGRADEQFF,TGTGCCAGCAGCTCGACTAGCGGGAGGGCCGATGAGCAGTTCTTC
-,TRBJ1-5,-,TRBV2,CASRSDRFRVGNQPQHF,TGTGCCAGCAGGTCAGACAGGTTCAGGGTGGGCAATCAGCCCCAGCATTTT
few,TRBJ1-5,TRBD1,TRBV6-2/TRBV6-3,CASSFLIDSGQGLDQPQHF,TGTGCCAGCAGTTTCCTTATAGATTCGGGACAGGGCCTGGATCAGCCCCAGCATTTT
-,TRBJ2-7,TRBD1,TRBV10-3,CAITPGQTYEQYF,TGTGCCATCACCCCGGGACAGACCTACGAGCAGTACTTC
few,TRBJ2-7,-,TRBV18,CASSPGSPTYEQYF,TGTGCCAGCTCGCCAGGGTCTCCGACCTACGAGCAGTACTTC
few,TRBJ2-1,-,TRBV5-6,CASNPPKGHEQFF,TGTGCCAGCAATCCCCCCAAAGGCCATGAGCAGTTCTTC
-,TRBJ2-3,-,TRBV29-1,CSVGRLNTDTQYF,TGCAGCGTTGGTCGACTTAACACAGATACGCAGTATTTT
-,TRBJ2-2,-,TRBV28,CASRSGKGFGELFF,TGTGCCAGCAGGTCTGGGAAGGGGTTCGGGGAGCTGTTTTTT
-,TRBJ1-2,-,TRBV20-1,CSARASWANYGYTF,TGCAGTGCTAGGGCCTCCTGGGCTAACTATGGCTACACCTTC
-,TRBJ2-3,-,TRBV6-2/TRBV6-3,CASFKPSPDRRGTHTDTQYF,TGTGCCAGCTTCAAACCTTCGCCGGACAGAAGGGGGACACACACAGATACGCAGTATTTT
-,TRBJ1-6,TRBD1,TRBV7-9,CASSTDRASGVPLHF,TGTGCCAGCAGCACGGACAGGGCTTCGGGGGTACCCCTCCACTTT
-,TRBJ2-2,TRBD2,TRBV7-2,CASSLGLAGGSTGELFF,TGTGCCAGCAGCTTGGGACTAGCGGGAGGATCCACCGGGGAGCTGTTTTTT
-,TRBJ2-1,TRBD1,TRBV3-1,CASSIRQGLNNEQFF,TGTGCCAGCAGCATCCGACAGGGGCTAAACAATGAGCAGTTCTTC
-,TRBJ2-7,-,TRBV29-1,CSVEGPGSTSYEQYF,TGCAGCGTTGAGGGACCCGGGTCGACGTCCTACGAGCAGTACTTC
-,TRBJ1-6,TRBD1,TRBV3-1,CASGDRVGSPLHF,TGTGCCAGCGGGGACAGGGTAGGATCACCCCTCCACTTT